This passage covers 22 T cell receptor beta chains from one sample sequenced in a study of technical replicates of blood from a handful of donors. Method: immunoSEQ multiplex PCR; TCRdb's copy keeps in-frame clones and lacks some. The table has tens of thousands of clones, nearly 97% seen once; the top ten hold roughly 0.4%. The sample taken for sequencing was T cells isolated from PBMCs. The receptors originated from a human donor in good health.

The chain employs TRBV28 and TRBJ1-1, with no clear D. V was trimmed by 8 bases and J by 0 bases, leaving 10 bases between them. The CDR3 has 13 residues. The germline V gene has CDR1 MDHEN and CDR2 SYDVKM. The CDR3 region has the DNA TGTGCCAGCGGGGAGTACATGAACACTGAAGCTTTCTTT. Its translation is CASGEYMNTEAFF. The full variable domain, completed using reference TRBV28 and TRBJ1-1, is DVKVTQSSRYLVKRTGEKVFLECVQDMDHENMFWYRQDPGLGLRLIYFSYDVKMKEKGDIPEGYSVSREKKERFSLILESASTNQTSMYLCASGEYMNTEAFFGQGTRLTVV.

In its sample, this clone was seen once. The chain carries TRBV6-5 and TRBJ1-3, with 7 nucleotides matching TRBD1. CDR3 length equals 12 residues. CDR1 and CDR2 (germline): MNHEY, SVGAGI. V dropped 10 bases and J dropped 7; count of bases not matched to a gene: 7. Written as DNA, the CDR3 is TGTGCCACCAGACAGGGCTGGAACACCATATATTTT. Translated, it gives CATRQGWNTIYF.

The V call is TRBV7-9, the J call TRBJ2-5, with 7 nucleotides matching TRBD2. Per the germline V gene, CDR1 is SEHNR and CDR2 is FQNEAQ (reference sequence). V was pared by 3 bases and J by 2 bases, with 6 bases of the junction left unmatched. This CDR3 has 15 amino acids. CDR3 DNA: TGTGCCAGCAGCTTCGGGCTAGCGGTACAAGAGACCCAGTACTTC. This codes for CASSFGLAVQETQYF.

This clone was observed once. The chain's CDR3 is CASSQGLEGGLAVNNEQFF. The CDR3 nucleotides read TGCGCCAGCAGCCAGGGGCTCGAAGGGGGACTAGCGGTAAACAATGAGCAGTTCTTC. V gene TRBV4-3 combines with J gene TRBJ2-1, with 11 bases that match TRBD2. This CDR3 is 19 amino acids long. The J segment lost 5 bases and the V segment lost 3 bases, leaving 15 bases of the junction unmatched. Germline V lookup: CDR1 LGHNA, CDR2 YSLEER.

A single count supports this clone. V gene TRBV5-4 combines with J gene TRBJ2-7; 10 nucleotides line up with TRBD1. Unmatched junction bases numbered 9, after V lost 3 bases and J lost 3 bases. Per the germline V gene, CDR1 is SGHNT and CDR2 is YYREEE (reference sequence). The CDR3 contains 16 residues. Here the CDR3 reads CASSSIDRGRSYEQYF. CDR3 DNA: TGTGCCAGCAGCTCTATTGACAGGGGGCGCAGCTACGAGCAGTACTTC.

CDR3 coding DNA: TGTGCCAGCAGCTCTAGCGGGAGCTCCTACGAGCAGTACTTC. As protein: CASSSSGSSYEQYF. The chain uses TRBV7-2 and TRBJ2-7, with 10 bases fitting TRBD2. This CDR3 spans 14 amino acids. Germline CDR1 is SGHTA and CDR2 is FQGNSA. V dropped 4 bases and J dropped 0; count of bases not matched to a gene: 0. Supplemented by reference TRBV7-2 and TRBJ2-7, the full variable domain reads GAGVSQSPSNKVTEKGKDVELRCDPISGHTALYWYRQSLGQGLEFLIYFQGNSAPDKSGLPSDRFSAERTGGSVSTLTIQRTQQEDSAVYLCASSSSGSSYEQYFGPGTRLTVT.

V and J are TRBV30 and TRBJ2-5; TRBD2 is a possible D gene (5 bases). Trimming cost V 0 bases and J 5 bases, with 13 bases left between them. CDR1 and CDR2 (germline): GTSNPN, SVGIG (reference sequence). CDR3 size: 14 residues. CDR3: CAWSVHLRGETQYF. CDR3 sequence (DNA): TGTGCCTGGAGTGTACACCTCAGAGGGGAGACCCAGTACTTC.

The chain links TRBV29-1 to TRBJ2-6, with D possibly TRBD1 on 8 matching bases. In germline, CDR1 is SQVTM, CDR2 ANQGSEA. This CDR3 has 17 amino acids. Between the trimmed V and J ends, which lost 6 bases and 1 base, there was a span of 19 bases. The CDR3, as DNA: TGCAGCGTAGAGACAGGGGACTACAATTCTGGGGCCAACGTCCTGACTTTC. Translation: CSVETGDYNSGANVLTF.

This chain connects TRBV6-5 to TRBJ1-2, with D unclear. Germline V gene data show CDR1 as MNHEY and CDR2 as SVGAGI. The CDR3 sequence is 13 residues long. Trimming took 0 bases from V and 8 from J, leaving 10 bases between them. In DNA form, the CDR3 reads TGTGCCAGCAGTTACTCACGGGAGAACGGCTACACCTTC. This codes for CASSYSRENGYTF.

The chain recombines TRBV13 with TRBJ2-1; 7 nucleotides align to TRBD1. Germline lookup yields CDR1 PRHDT and CDR2 FYEKMQ (reference sequence). Losses at the gene ends were 4 bases for V and 2 bases for J; bases not matched to a gene: 5. The CDR3 length is 15 residues. The CDR3 sequence is CASSSDRDAYNEQFF. The CDR3 nucleotides read TGTGCCAGCAGCTCCGACAGGGACGCCTACAATGAGCAGTTCTTC.

This clone was counted a single time. The rearrangement uses TRBV7-6 and TRBJ1-1, with 7 bases that match TRBD1. This CDR3 contains 14 residues. The V gene's germline CDR1 is SGHVS and CDR2 FNYEAQ. Trimming cost V 1 base and J 1 base; bases outside gene matches: 0. CDR3 in DNA: TGTGCCAGCAGCTTAGGGACAGGGAACACTGAAGCTTTCTTT. Protein product: CASSLGTGNTEAFF.

V and J are TRBV4-1 and TRBJ1-5, with D perhaps matching TRBD1 (5 bases). CDR1 and CDR2 (germline): MGHRA, YSYEKL. CDR3 length: 18 residues. Trimming stripped 1 base from V and 4 bases from J, with 20 bases between. CDR3: CASSQVYIRGGWNQPQHF. In DNA, the CDR3 is TGCGCCAGCAGCCAAGTATATATTCGGGGGGGGTGGAATCAGCCCCAGCATTTT.

The chain uses TRBV29-1 and TRBJ2-2; D unresolved. The CDR3 length is 11 residues. V lost 6 bases to trimming and J lost 4 bases, with 6 bases between them. From germline, CDR1 is SQVTM and CDR2 ANQGSEA. CDR3 region: CSVYTTGELFF. Written as DNA, the CDR3 is TGCAGCGTCTATACCACCGGGGAGCTGTTTTTT.

The V gene is TRBV19, the J gene TRBJ2-7; TRBD2 matches at 14 bases. This CDR3 spans 15 amino acids. Germline CDR1 is LNHDA and CDR2 is SQIVND (reference sequence). The V and J ends lost 5 bases and 6 bases, in that order; junction bases with no gene match: 6. CDR3 loop: CASSPMTSGRAEQYF. The CDR3 nucleotides read TGTGCCAGTAGTCCTATGACTAGCGGGAGGGCCGAGCAGTACTTC.

This chain links TRBV6-1 with TRBJ1-5; D gene ambiguous. Between the trimmed V and J ends, which lost 1 base and 5 bases, there was a span of 3 bases. The CDR3 length is 12 residues. CDR1 is MNHNS and CDR2 is SASEGT in the germline V gene. DNA of the CDR3: TGTGCCAGCAGTGAAGTCGATCAGCCCCAGCATTTT. Translating it yields CASSEVDQPQHF.

The V gene is TRBV27, the J gene TRBJ1-2; D is perhaps TRBD1 (6 bases). V lost 5 bases, J lost 6 bases, and 16 bases lay in between. Germline CDR1 reads MNHEY; CDR2 reads SMNVEV (reference sequence). This CDR3 comprises 14 residues. The CDR3 is CASSVTGRGNGYTF. CDR3 coding DNA: TGTGCCAGCAGTGTAACAGGGAGGGGGAATGGCTACACCTTC.

The chain joins TRBV27 to TRBJ1-2; 8 bases are shared with TRBD1. CDR3 length: 15 amino acids. V lost 2 bases and J lost 8; bases outside the gene matches: 10. Germline V gene lookup returns CDR1 MNHEY and CDR2 SMNVEV (reference sequence). CDR3 DNA sequence: TGTGCCAGCAGTTTACAGGGGGCCAGATTAGAAGGCTACACCTTC. This gives the protein CASSLQGARLEGYTF.

The V gene is TRBV6-5, the J gene TRBJ2-3, with 9 bases lining up with TRBD2. V shed 0 bases, J shed 6 bases, and the junction held 4 bases outside the gene matches. Germline lookup yields CDR1 MNHEY and CDR2 SVGAGI. The CDR3 is made up of 15 amino acids. CDR3 protein: CASSYSAGGPDTQYF. CDR3 sequence (DNA): TGTGCCAGCAGTTACTCGGCGGGAGGGCCTGATACGCAGTATTTT.

The gene calls are TRBV29-1 and TRBJ2-3; 10 bases fit TRBD2. The CDR3 extends over 15 amino acids. Germline CDR1 is SQVTM and CDR2 is ANQGSEA. V was clipped by 6 bases and J by 2 bases; unmatched bases: 8. CDR3 residues: CSVEQLAGHTDTQYF. In DNA form, the CDR3 reads TGCAGCGTGGAGCAACTAGCGGGACACACAGATACGCAGTATTTT.

V and J are TRBV6-6 and TRBJ1-1, with 8 bases lining up with TRBD1. Germline V CDR1 and CDR2: MNHNY, SVGAGI (reference sequence). This CDR3 contains 13 residues. Trimming cost V 7 bases and J 4 bases; bases outside gene matches: 5. This chain's CDR3 is CASTRQGITEAFF. The CDR3 DNA reads as TGTGCCAGCACTAGACAGGGGATCACTGAAGCTTTCTTT.

The rearrangement joins TRBV27 to TRBJ1-2; 10 nucleotides match TRBD1. The CDR3 extends over 16 amino acids. V dropped 1 base and J dropped 8; count of bases not matched to a gene: 10. Germline-derived CDR1 and CDR2 are MNHEY and SMNVEV (reference sequence). The CDR3 DNA sequence: TGTGCCAGCAGTTTATTACTGGGACAGGGGCCGTGGGGCTACACCTTC. Protein: CASSLLLGQGPWGYTF.

This chain links TRBV28 with TRBJ1-2; D is unresolved. Trimming stripped 3 bases from V and 8 bases from J, with 16 bases between. The CDR3 contains 14 residues. In germline, CDR1 is MDHEN, CDR2 SYDVKM. The CDR3 nucleotides read TGTGCCAGCAGTTTTGATTTCGGGTTTGGGGGCTACACCTTC. This codes for CASSFDFGFGGYTF.